This T cell receptor (beta chain) comes out of a study of PD-L1 blockade in urothelial cancer (dated by TCRdb to about 2017). General notes on the study: All patients started therapy at some point between 2014 and 2016 and received atezolizumab 1,200 mg intravenously every 3 weeks. About 85% of the roughly 29 patients were identified as males with urothelial cancer of bladder origin, and a prior smoking history was reported by 18 of 29 patients. An ECOG performance status of 0 or 1 was recorded for the patients, and 0 to 3 prior chemotherapy regimens had been received by the patients. Blood samples were analyzed at two time points: 3 weeks after treatment start (second dose) and 6 weeks after treatment start. Blood samples gave a median of 141,255 T cells and tens of thousands of unique TCRs, with a median clonality of approximately 0.078. The study, an exploratory multi-omic analysis, examined somatic, immune and clinical correlates of response to PD-L1 blockade with atezolizumab in urothelial cancer. Pretreatment tumor samples, along with matched peripheral blood serially collected before and after atezolizumab treatment, were subjected to TCR sequencing. Progression-free survival longer than 6 months counted as durable clinical benefit, and TCR features were additionally tested against both progression-free and overall survival. Whole exome sequencing and RNA sequencing of pretreatment tumors were performed alongside TCR sequencing in the same patients. Durable clinical benefit was achieved by nine patients and was not achieved by 20 patients. Twenty-nine patients had pretreatment blood TCR-seq, some 25 had at least one posttreatment blood collection, and some 25 had tumor TCR-seq.

The time point label on this specimen signifies: peripheral blood 6 weeks after treatment start. A cohort of around 28 patients with locally advanced or metastatic urothelial carcinoma, treated at Memorial Sloan Kettering on a trial protocol, was included. Peripheral blood mononuclear cells were collected pretreatment and during treatment, with between 1 and 8 total time points per patient. The Qiagen DNeasy Blood extraction kit was used to purify genomic DNA from total PBMCs and tumor samples. PBMCs were collected pretreatment and during treatment, and were isolated and stored as previously described. Here is what the overall study found, with its caveats: Small sample size (n of about 29) and many exploratory analyses mean the results are intended to be hypothesis-generating. A pretreatment peripheral blood TCR clonality below the median was linked to improved progression-free and overall survival. Among patients with durable benefit, tumor-associated TCR clones showed greater expansion in peripheral blood 3 weeks after treatment started (n ≈ 21, p = 0.022).

Concerning this clone: Its specific antigen is unknown. It has no much larger one-base neighbor in the sample; base qualities were not kept.

V is shortened by 2 bases, J by 2 bases, and the region joining them spans 11 bases. From the cysteine up to the phenylalanine, the CDR3 has a length of 15 residues. Only the CDR3 part of the read is kept: 45 bases, read in frame from the first base. CDR1 and CDR2, per the germline V gene (reference sequence), are MNHNY and SVGAGI. Synthetic TCR analog templates were spiked into each PCR so that absolute template abundance could be estimated from read counts. The immunoSEQ assay was used to amplify TCRbeta CDR3 regions from genomic DNA with bias-controlled V and J gene primers. Sequencing of rearranged TCRbeta segments was done at approximately 20X coverage. The original methods were these. Sequencing errors were corrected by clustering, and CDR3s were annotated against IMGT so that V, D and J genes could be assigned. Downstream analyses used only productive TCRbeta rearrangements, leaving out any out-of-frame or stop-codon sequences. Clonality was calculated as one minus the Shannon entropy normalized by the log of the number of unique productive sequences. Clones differing between time points or between blood and tumor were identified using Fisher's exact test with Benjamini-Hochberg correction, with an adjusted p below 0.01 applied as the threshold. Imported from immuneACCESS, the table was reduced by TCRdb to in-frame sequences with V and J called. These copies leave out some clones; in studies compared against another copy, an unresolved V gene accounts for under half, and the cause of the remainder is not known. D and trimming come from the DNA, and the V and J calls and clone size come from that table. In all, the sample holds under 35,000 clones, and about 88% of those were seen once. The ten largest make up 8% of the sample.

Sample: PBMCs, taken around atezolizumab (anti-PD-L1) treatment. This receptor was obtained from a man older than 75 with urothelial cancer. The sequence is built from TRBV6-6 and TRBJ2-3, with a tentative D gene TRBD1 over 6 matching bases. Read as DNA, the sequence is TGTGCCAGCAGTTACGGGCAGGGGCCCACAGATACGCAGTATTTT. Translated, it reads CASSYGQGPTDTQYF.